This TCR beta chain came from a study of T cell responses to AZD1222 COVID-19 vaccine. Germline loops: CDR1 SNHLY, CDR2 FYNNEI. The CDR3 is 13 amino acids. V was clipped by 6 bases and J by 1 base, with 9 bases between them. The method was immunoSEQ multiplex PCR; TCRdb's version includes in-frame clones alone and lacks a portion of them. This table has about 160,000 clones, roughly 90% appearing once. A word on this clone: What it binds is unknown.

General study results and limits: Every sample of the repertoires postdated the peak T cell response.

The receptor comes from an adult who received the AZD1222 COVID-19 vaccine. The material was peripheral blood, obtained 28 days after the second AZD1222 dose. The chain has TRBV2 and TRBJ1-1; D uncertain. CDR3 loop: CASSIDTNTEAFF. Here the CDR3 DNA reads TGTGCCAGCAGCATCGACACGAACACTGAAGCTTTCTTT.